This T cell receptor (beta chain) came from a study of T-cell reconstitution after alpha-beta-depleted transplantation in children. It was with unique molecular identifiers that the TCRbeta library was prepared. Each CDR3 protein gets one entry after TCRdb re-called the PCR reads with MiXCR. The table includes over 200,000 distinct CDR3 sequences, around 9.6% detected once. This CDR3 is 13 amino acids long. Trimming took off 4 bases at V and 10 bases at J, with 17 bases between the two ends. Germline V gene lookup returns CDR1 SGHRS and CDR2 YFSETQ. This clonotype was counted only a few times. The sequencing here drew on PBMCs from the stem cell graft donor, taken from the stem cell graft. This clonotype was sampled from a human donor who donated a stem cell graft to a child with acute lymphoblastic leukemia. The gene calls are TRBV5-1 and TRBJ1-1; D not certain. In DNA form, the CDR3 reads TGCGCCAGCAGCCAGGAAGTGGCAGACGGAGCTTTCTTT. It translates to CASSQEVADGAFF.